This T cell receptor (beta chain) emerged from a study of cytomegalovirus exposure and HLA in healthy donors. The PCR made use of 60 Vbeta and 13 Jbeta primers. Assay: immunoSEQ multiplex PCR; the TCRdb copy retains only in-frame clones and omits some. The repertoire holds about 160,000 clones, with about three quarters as singletons. V shed 6 bases and J 1 base; nucleotides not matched to a gene: 4. The CDR3 is made up of 15 amino acids. From germline, CDR1 is SNHLY and CDR2 FYNNEI. This clonotype originated in a man aged 35 to 55 in good health and CMV-seropositive. Sample: PBMCs. J is TRBJ2-5 and V is TRBV2; 11 bases map to TRBD2. The DNA for the CDR3 is TGTGCCAGCAGCCGACTAGCGGGGATCCAAGAGACCCAGTACTTC. Its protein is CASSRLAGIQETQYF.